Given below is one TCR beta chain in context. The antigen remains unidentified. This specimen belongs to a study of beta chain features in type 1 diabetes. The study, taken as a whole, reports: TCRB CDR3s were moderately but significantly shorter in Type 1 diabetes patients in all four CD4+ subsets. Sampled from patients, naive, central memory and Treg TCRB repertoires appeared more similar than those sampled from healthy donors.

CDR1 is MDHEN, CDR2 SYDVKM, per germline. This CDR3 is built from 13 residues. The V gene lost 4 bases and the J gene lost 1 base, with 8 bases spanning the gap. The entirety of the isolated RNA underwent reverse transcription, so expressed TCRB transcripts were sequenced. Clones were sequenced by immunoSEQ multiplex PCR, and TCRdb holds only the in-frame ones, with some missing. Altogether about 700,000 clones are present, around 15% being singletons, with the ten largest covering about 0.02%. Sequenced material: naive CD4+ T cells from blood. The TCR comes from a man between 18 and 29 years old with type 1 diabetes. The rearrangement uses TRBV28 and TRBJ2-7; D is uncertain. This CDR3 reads CASSWAASYEQYF. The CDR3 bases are TGTGCCAGCAGTTGGGCGGCATCCTACGAGCAGTACTTC.